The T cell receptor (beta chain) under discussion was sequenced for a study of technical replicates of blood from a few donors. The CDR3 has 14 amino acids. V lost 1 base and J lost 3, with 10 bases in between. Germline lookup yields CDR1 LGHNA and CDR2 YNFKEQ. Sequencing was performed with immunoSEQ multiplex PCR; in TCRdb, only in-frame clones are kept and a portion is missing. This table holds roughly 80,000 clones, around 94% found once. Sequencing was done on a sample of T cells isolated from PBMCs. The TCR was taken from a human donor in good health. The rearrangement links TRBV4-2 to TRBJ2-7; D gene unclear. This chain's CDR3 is CASSQVAGDYEQYF. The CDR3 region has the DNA TGTGCCAGCAGCCAAGTGGCTGGAGACTACGAGCAGTACTTC.